These 32 T cell receptor beta chains came from one sample sequenced in a study of response to subunit inactivated influenza vaccine. TCRdb re-analysed the RT-PCR reads in MiXCR, keeping a single row per CDR3 protein. The sample lists 500,000 to 600,000 distinct CDR3 sequences, over 9% seen once, with 8% to 13% in the top ten. This same sample was also taken into another study, of T cells expressing NK-cell markers. From that second work: 5'RACE template switching with UMIs generated TCR beta cDNA.

Sequenced here: PBMCs from blood, sampled on the day of vaccination. These receptors were collected from a man aged 45-65 years who received an inactivated influenza vaccine.

J is TRBJ1-5 and V is TRBV25-1, with D tentatively TRBD1 (5 bases). This CDR3 contains 12 residues. V was cut by 1 base and J by 9 bases, with 7 bases left in between. From germline, CDR1 is MGHDK and CDR2 SYGVNS. This chain's CDR3 is CASSEWRGPQHF. For the CDR3, the DNA is TGTGCCAGCAGTGAATGGAGGGGGCCCCAGCATTTT.

J is TRBJ1-2 and V is TRBV27, with no clear D. The CDR3 consists of 13 residues. Looked up from germline, CDR1 is MNHEY and CDR2 is SMNVEV (reference sequence). With 1 base removed from V and 6 bases from J, the gap between germline ends came to 9 bases. For the CDR3, the DNA is TGTGCCAGCAGTTTATGGGGTTATGATGGCTACACCTTC. It translates to CASSLWGYDGYTF.

This clonotype was counted once. A much larger clone is a single base away; this may be a read error. This chain links TRBV20-1 with TRBJ2-3, with TRBD2 matching 11 bases. The CDR3 loop spans 16 amino acids. CDR1 is DFQATT, CDR2 SNEGSKA, per germline (reference sequence). The CDR3 loop is CSARVGSGGVSDTQFF. CDR3 nucleotides: TGCAGTGCTAGAGTTGGTAGCGGGGGGGTTTCAGATACGCAGTTTTTT.

This clonotype was observed a few times. This chain joins TRBV4-1 and TRBJ2-7; D might be TRBD1 (5 bases). Per the germline V gene, CDR1 is MGHRA and CDR2 is YSYEKL. V dropped 4 bases and J dropped 0 bases, with 13 bases sitting between them. This CDR3 has 15 residues. CDR3 DNA: TGCGCCAGCAGCCGTGAACAGGTGAGCTCCTACGAGCAGTACTTC. Protein product: CASSREQVSSYEQYF.

This clonotype has a handful of counts. The chain combines TRBV28 with TRBJ2-3; D might be TRBD2 (6 bases). Trimming shortened V by 7 bases and J by 5 bases, and 22 bases separated the two germline ends. The CDR3 covers 16 residues. The germline V gene encodes CDR1 MDHEN and CDR2 SYDVKM. In nucleotides, the CDR3 is TGTGCCAGCAATCCCTCCCCGGGAGCTGGGGGAGATACGCAGTATTTT. Its protein product is CASNPSPGAGGDTQYF.

V and J are TRBV10-2 and TRBJ2-5; 9 bases are a match to TRBD1. The CDR3 covers 13 residues. Losses at the gene ends were 8 bases for V and 1 base for J; bases not matched to a gene: 2. Germline values: CDR1 WSHSY, CDR2 SAAADI. CDR3 sequence (DNA): TGCGCCAGCGGACAGGGGATCCAAGAGACCCAGTACTTC. Residues: CASGQGIQETQYF.

A few counts support this clonotype. This chain uses TRBV28 with TRBJ2-7; a possible D gene is TRBD1 (5 bases). Trimming pared 7 bases from V and 1 base from J, leaving 17 bases between. CDR3 length: 15 amino acids. CDR1 MDHEN and CDR2 SYDVKM come from the germline V gene. This CDR3 is CASKQTGITSYEQYF. The CDR3 DNA follows: TGTGCCAGCAAGCAAACAGGAATTACGTCCTACGAGCAGTACTTC.

This clonotype was seen ten or more times. CDR3 sequence: CASSTTGKADTQYF. In DNA form, the CDR3 reads TGTGCCAGCAGCACGACAGGGAAGGCAGATACGCAGTATTTT. This chain connects TRBV6-1 to TRBJ2-3, with 7 bases identical to TRBD1. Losses at the gene ends were 6 bases for V and 4 bases for J; bases not matched to a gene: 7. The CDR3 is made up of 14 amino acids. The germline V gene encodes CDR1 MNHNS and CDR2 SASEGT.

This clonotype occurred a few times. V gene TRBV24-1 combines with J gene TRBJ2-3; 8 bases line up with TRBD2. The CDR3 is made up of 14 amino acids. V lost 4 bases to trimming and J lost 8 bases; unmatched junction nucleotides: 7. From germline, CDR1 is KGHDR and CDR2 SFDVKD. CDR3 region: CATSDAGTRGTQYF. For the CDR3, the DNA is TGTGCCACCAGTGACGCCGGGACTAGAGGTACGCAGTATTTT.

The J gene is TRBJ1-2, the V gene TRBV7-9, with D unclear. V was pared by 0 bases and J by 7 bases, with 9 bases between. Looked up from germline, CDR1 is SEHNR and CDR2 is FQNEAQ (reference sequence). CDR3 length: 13 amino acids. The chain's CDR3 is CASSLALGAGYTF. CDR3 nucleotide sequence: TGTGCCAGCAGCTTAGCCCTGGGAGCTGGCTACACCTTC.

The CDR3: CASGIVGWTGPRSSYNEQFF. The CDR3 nucleotides are TGTGCCAGCGGCATTGTCGGTTGGACAGGGCCCCGGAGCTCCTACAATGAGCAGTTCTTC. The chain recombines TRBV11-1 with TRBJ2-1; 8 nucleotides agree with TRBD1. V trimming: 8 bases; J trimming: 0 bases; junction bases outside the gene matches: 21. The CDR3 totals 20 residues. CDR1 and CDR2 (germline): SGHAT, FQDESV (reference sequence).

In its sample, this clonotype was seen a few times. The V and J genes are TRBV10-3 and TRBJ2-1; 13 bases align to TRBD2. Germline assignment: CDR1 ENHRY and CDR2 SYGVKD. This CDR3 comprises 16 residues. Unmatched junction bases numbered 8, after V lost 7 bases and J lost 5 bases. DNA for the CDR3: TGTGCCATCACCCGGACTAGCGGGGGTGAAGACAATGAGCAGTTCTTC. It encodes CAITRTSGGEDNEQFF.

This clonotype was counted only a few times. The chain is built from TRBV20-1 and TRBJ2-3, with 10 bases lining up with TRBD2. The ends lost 2 bases at V and 11 bases at J; junction bases unmatched: 7. Germline CDR1 is DFQATT and CDR2 is SNEGSKA (reference sequence). The CDR3 covers 13 residues. The CDR3 DNA sequence: TGCAGTGCTAGACCGGGACTAGCGTTGAGGCAGTATTTT. Translating it yields CSARPGLALRQYF.

This clonotype was detected many times. This sequence joins TRBV29-1 and TRBJ2-1, with 7 nucleotides matching TRBD2. J was trimmed by 7 bases and V by 6 bases; bases with no gene match: 9. Per the germline V gene, CDR1 is SQVTM and CDR2 is ANQGSEA. The CDR3 totals 13 residues. CDR3 residues: CSVDAGEGNEQFF. The CDR3 DNA is TGCAGCGTCGATGCGGGGGAGGGAAATGAGCAGTTCTTC.

Here the CDR3 DNA reads TGCAGCGTTGTCTCTAGCGGGGCCGTAGATACGCAGTATTTT. Protein product: CSVVSSGAVDTQYF. The chain employs TRBV29-1 and TRBJ2-3, with 9 nucleotides matching TRBD2. With 4 bases clipped from V and 5 bases from J, the junction kept 7 bases outside the gene matches. The CDR3 runs 14 residues. The germline V gene encodes CDR1 SQVTM and CDR2 ANQGSEA.

This clonotype was observed at least ten times. The V call is TRBV27, the J call TRBJ2-4; 9 bases fit TRBD1. J lost 8 bases, V lost 7 bases, and 6 bases had no gene match. Germline loops: CDR1 MNHEY, CDR2 SMNVEV (reference sequence). The CDR3 spans 13 residues. The CDR3 coding sequence is TGTGCCAGCAAACGACAGGGGGAGCACATTCAGTACTTC. This codes for CASKRQGEHIQYF.

The chain employs TRBV20-1 and TRBJ2-1; D is possibly TRBD1 (6 bases). CDR1 and CDR2 (germline): DFQATT, SNEGSKA (reference sequence). The CDR3 is 15 amino acids. The V end lost 3 bases, the J end lost 3 bases, and 15 bases lay between the germline ends. For the CDR3, the DNA is TGCAGTGCTAGCCAGTTTACAGGGATCTACAATGAGCAGTTCTTC. Amino acid sequence: CSASQFTGIYNEQFF.

This clonotype appeared many times. V and J are TRBV20-1 and TRBJ1-2; D is perhaps TRBD1 (6 bases). Germline lookup yields CDR1 DFQATT and CDR2 SNEGSKA (reference sequence). CDR3 length: 13 amino acids. The V and J ends lost 3 bases and 7 bases respectively, with 15 bases between them. Here the CDR3 reads CSASRLGAGGYTF. As DNA, the CDR3 is TGCAGTGCTAGCCGGTTGGGGGCCGGTGGCTACACCTTC.

This chain joins TRBV4-3 and TRBJ2-5; TRBD2 is a possible D gene (5 bases). Germline loops: CDR1 LGHNA, CDR2 YSLEER. Trimming cost V 5 bases and J 5 bases, with 18 bases left between them. The CDR3 loop spans 15 amino acids. CDR3 nucleotides: TGCGCCAGCAGCAAAGTGGCAAAATCGGGGGAGACCCAGTACTTC. Translated, it gives CASSKVAKSGETQYF.

This chain uses TRBV29-1 with TRBJ2-5, with TRBD1 identical over 8 bases. The V segment lost 5 bases and the J segment 1 base; nucleotides outside the gene matches: 6. This CDR3 has 14 amino acids. CDR1 SQVTM and CDR2 ANQGSEA come from the germline V gene. The DNA of the CDR3 is TGCAGCGTTACCGGACAGGGTATCCAAGAGACCCAGTACTTC. Translated, it gives CSVTGQGIQETQYF.

The chain employs TRBV12-3 or TRBV12-4 and TRBJ2-1; 11 nucleotides line up with TRBD2. The CDR3 loop spans 15 amino acids. V shed 5 bases and J 10 bases; nucleotides not matched to a gene: 10. CDR3 sequence reads: CASSPQLAGVWEQFF. In DNA, the CDR3 is TGTGCCAGCAGTCCACAACTAGCGGGAGTGTGGGAGCAGTTCTTC.

The chain combines TRBV7-2 with TRBJ2-4, with D possibly matching TRBD1 (6 bases). Germline CDR1 SGHTA, CDR2 FQGNSA. The V end was cut by 5 bases, the J end by 9 bases, with 14 bases between. The CDR3 spans 13 residues. CDR3: CASSGYRDGIQYF. As DNA, the CDR3 is TGTGCCAGCAGCGGGTACAGGGACGGCATTCAGTACTTC.

The J gene is TRBJ2-2, the V gene TRBV12-5; D is possibly TRBD1 (5 bases). Trimming pared 4 bases from V and 2 bases from J, leaving 17 bases between. Germline loops: CDR1 LGHNT, CDR2 FRNRAP. This CDR3 has 17 residues. The CDR3 loop is CASGSLQGRTNTGELFF. The CDR3 DNA sequence: TGTGCTAGTGGTTCGCTACAAGGGCGGACAAACACCGGGGAGCTGTTTTTT.

In its sample, this clonotype was seen a few times. Here the CDR3 DNA reads TGTGCCAGCAGTTCCCAACAAGGACTAGCGGGAGAGCAGTACTTC. Its protein product is CASSSQQGLAGEQYF. V and J are TRBV12-3 or TRBV12-4 and TRBJ2-7; TRBD2 aligns across 12 bases. The CDR3 extends over 15 amino acids. After removal of 4 bases from V and 7 bases from J, the junction contained 8 bases not matched to a gene.

There are a few counts of this clonotype. The chain couples TRBV4-1 to TRBJ1-1; no clear D. CDR3 length: 15 amino acids. CDR1 is MGHRA, CDR2 YSYEKL, per germline. V lost 0 bases and J lost 5, with 13 bases in between. CDR3: CASSQEGSRWTEAFF. The CDR3, as DNA: TGCGCCAGCAGCCAAGAGGGCAGCCGATGGACTGAAGCTTTCTTT.

This clonotype showed up many times. The V gene is TRBV9, the J gene TRBJ2-7; 7 bases map to TRBD1. With 4 bases clipped from V and 3 bases from J, the junction kept 7 bases outside the gene matches. The CDR3 contains 14 residues. CDR1 and CDR2 from the germline V gene are SGDLS and YYNGEE. The CDR3 loop reads CASSPRQGNYEQYF. CDR3 nucleotides: TGTGCCAGCAGCCCCCGACAGGGTAACTACGAGCAGTACTTC.

The chain couples TRBV20-1 to TRBJ2-7; tentative D call: TRBD2 (6 bases). V was clipped by 3 bases and J by 0 bases, with 12 bases between them. From germline, CDR1 is DFQATT and CDR2 SNEGSKA (reference sequence). The CDR3 sequence is 14 residues long. The CDR3 loop is CSASPKDYSYEQYF. The CDR3 DNA reads TGCAGTGCTAGCCCTAAGGACTACTCCTACGAGCAGTACTTC.

In regard to this clonotype: A much bigger clone sits one base away, suggesting this may be a read error. The V and J genes are TRBV7-8 and TRBJ2-7, with TRBD2 identical over 7 bases. CDR3 size: 18 residues. Germline V CDR1 and CDR2: SGHVS, FQNEAQ. J lost 1 base, V lost 1 base, and 13 bases had no gene match. The DNA of the CDR3 is TGTGCCAGCAGCTTAGAGGAGCGGGGACCTGGGAGGTCCTACGAGCAGTACTTC. It translates to CASSLEERGPGRSYEQYF.

This clonotype has a handful of counts. The J gene is TRBJ1-6, the V gene TRBV25-1; TRBD1 might be the D (5 bases). The CDR3 covers 14 residues. The germline CDR1 and CDR2 sequences are MGHDK and SYGVNS. The V gene lost 2 bases and the J gene lost 10 bases, with 12 bases spanning the gap. CDR3 in amino acids: CASSEQGKESPLHF. In nucleotides, the CDR3 is TGTGCCAGCAGTGAACAGGGAAAGGAGTCACCCCTCCACTTT.

This clonotype was seen only a few times. The rearrangement joins TRBV27 to TRBJ1-1; D ambiguous. Trimming shortened V by 6 bases and J by 4 bases, and 12 bases separated the two germline ends. The germline V gene encodes CDR1 MNHEY and CDR2 SMNVEV (reference sequence). The CDR3 loop spans 13 amino acids. CDR3 bases: TGTGCCAGCAGGCTTTTCCGGGGCACTGAAGCTTTCTTT. Amino acids: CASRLFRGTEAFF.

The chain carries TRBV29-1 and TRBJ2-2; 9 nucleotides agree with TRBD2. With 8 bases clipped from V and 4 bases from J, the junction kept 8 bases outside the gene matches. From germline, CDR1 is SQVTM and CDR2 ANQGSEA. There are 14 residues in the CDR3. This CDR3 is CSIILAGSTGELFF. The CDR3 DNA reads TGCAGCATTATTCTAGCGGGATCCACCGGGGAGCTGTTTTTT.

The chain carries TRBV20-1 and TRBJ2-5; D uncertain. Germline-derived CDR1 and CDR2 are DFQATT and SNEGSKA (reference sequence). The CDR3 runs 13 residues. Trimming left V 3 bases short and J 6 bases short, with 14 bases between. The CDR3 reads CSASDWSGQTQYF. The DNA for the CDR3 is TGCAGTGCTAGTGATTGGTCCGGCCAGACCCAGTACTTC.